A single sample is the source of the 19 T cell receptor beta chains below, sequenced in a study of blood T cells in healthy people across ages. A sample-barcoded 5' primer and a J-beta primer mix were used in a second PCR of roughly 6 to 12 cycles. TCRdb used MiXCR to reprocess the 5' RACE reads, holding one entry per CDR3 protein. Of fewer than 900,000 distinct CDR3 sequences in the sample, 43% were seen once. The sample comprised blood. The receptors here all came from a woman aged 60 to 75 in good health.

The V and J genes are TRBV21-1 and TRBJ2-3. TRBV21-1 is listed as a pseudogene. This CDR3 is 14 amino acids long. The CDR3 spells CASSKEVGTDTQYF. The CDR3 region has the DNA TGTGCCAGCAGCAAAGAAGTGGGCACAGATACGCAGTATTTT.

V usage is TRBV27 and J usage is TRBJ2-1; 11 bases are shared with TRBD1. CDR1 and CDR2 from the germline V gene are MNHEY and SMNVEV (reference sequence). The CDR3 length is 15 residues. The V and J ends lost 5 bases and 9 bases, in that order; junction bases with no gene match: 9. CDR3 nucleotides: TGTGCCAGCAGTCCAGGACAGGGGGCGTTCGGTGAGCAGTTCTTC. This translates into CASSPGQGAFGEQFF.

The chain joins TRBV6-5 to TRBJ2-5, with 7 bases matching TRBD1. Unmatched junction bases numbered 11, after V lost 6 bases and J lost 4 bases. In germline, CDR1 is MNHEY, CDR2 SVGAGI. The CDR3 has 15 amino acids. CDR3 coding DNA: TGTGCCAGCAGCCGGACCGCGACAGGGCCAGAGACCCAGTACTTC. Residues: CASSRTATGPETQYF.

This chain connects TRBV2 to TRBJ2-3; 10 bases match TRBD2. This CDR3 is 15 amino acids long. V shed 6 bases and J 4 bases; nucleotides not matched to a gene: 7. Germline V gives CDR1 SNHLY, CDR2 FYNNEI. The CDR3 loop reads CASSPQSGRADTQYF. Here the CDR3 DNA reads TGTGCCAGCAGCCCACAGAGCGGGAGGGCAGATACGCAGTATTTT.

Only one count was recorded for this clonotype. The chain links TRBV10-2 to TRBJ2-3; 7 nucleotides line up with TRBD1. After removal of 7 bases from V and 3 bases from J, the junction contained 7 bases not matched to a gene. This CDR3 spans 14 amino acids. Germline V lookup: CDR1 WSHSY, CDR2 SAAADI. As DNA, the CDR3 is TGCGCCAGCAAAGACAGGGCAGGTACAGATACGCAGTATTTT. Amino acids: CASKDRAGTDTQYF.

This clonotype turned up a few times. The rearrangement links TRBV3-1 to TRBJ2-7, with TRBD1 identical over 10 bases. The CDR3 sequence is 15 residues long. The ends lost 3 bases at V and 7 bases at J; junction bases unmatched: 9. Germline CDR1 and CDR2: LGHDT and YNNKEL (reference sequence). The CDR3 region has the DNA TGTGCCAGCAGCCAGGGACAGGGGATGGGCCGGGAGCAGTACTTC. This codes for CASSQGQGMGREQYF.

The chain employs TRBV20-1 and TRBJ1-3, with D possibly being TRBD1 (6 bases). V lost 1 base and J 3 bases, leaving 10 bases between the germline ends. This CDR3 contains 14 residues. Germline V gene lookup returns CDR1 DFQATT and CDR2 SNEGSKA (reference sequence). The CDR3 nucleotides are TGCAGTGCTAGAGCACAGGGTGGTGGAAACACCATATATTTT. Protein sequence: CSARAQGGGNTIYF.

This clonotype was picked up a small number of times. The chain joins TRBV7-9 to TRBJ2-1, with D perhaps assigned TRBD1 or TRBD2 (5 bases each). V was cut by 1 base and J by 7 bases, with 8 bases left in between. The germline V gene has CDR1 SEHNR and CDR2 FQNEAQ (reference sequence). The CDR3 is made up of 13 amino acids. The CDR3 sequence: CASSLGDGNEQFF. The CDR3 DNA follows: TGTGCCAGCAGCTTAGGGGACGGGAATGAGCAGTTCTTC.

In DNA form, the CDR3 reads TGTGCCAGCAGTTCCAAAACGACTAGCGGGGATGAGCAGTTCTTC. Amino acids: CASSSKTTSGDEQFF. This chain joins TRBV6-5 and TRBJ2-1, with 11 bases fitting TRBD2. The CDR3 runs 15 residues. Unmatched junction bases numbered 7, after V lost 4 bases and J lost 8 bases. Germline CDR1 reads MNHEY; CDR2 reads SVGAGI.

Points on this clonotype: An end of the junction does not agree with germline; a read error may underlie this. The J gene is TRBJ2-5, the V gene TRBV18; D is undetermined. This CDR3 region has 11 residues. In germline, CDR1 is KGHSH, CDR2 LQKENI. For the CDR3, the DNA is TGTGCCAGCCCACCCCAAGAGACCCAGTACTTC. It codes for CASPPQETQYF. The variable domain in full, with the rest retrieved from reference TRBV18 and TRBJ2-5, is NAGVMQNPRHLVRRRGQEARLRCSPMKGHSHVYWYRQLPEEGLKFMVYLQKENIIDESGMPKERFSAEFPKEGPSILRIQQVVRGDSAAYFCASPPQETQYFGPGTRLLVL.

The chain joins TRBV2 to TRBJ2-1; possibly TRBD1 for D (5 bases). Germline CDR1 reads SNHLY; CDR2 reads FYNNEI. The CDR3 covers 15 residues. V lost 1 base to trimming and J lost 7 bases, with 14 bases between them. The DNA of the CDR3 is TGTGCCAGCAGTGAAGGTTTTTATAGGGGAAATGAGCAGTTCTTC. Protein product: CASSEGFYRGNEQFF.

The rearrangement joins TRBV12-3 or TRBV12-4 to TRBJ1-2; D is ambiguous. This CDR3 is built from 13 residues. Between the trimmed V and J ends, which lost 7 bases and 4 bases, there was a span of 13 bases. The CDR3 nucleotides are TGTGCCAGCATTGTAGGAAAGGGCTATGGCTACACCTTC. It translates to CASIVGKGYGYTF.

The chain couples TRBV7-9 to TRBJ2-7, with D uncertain. Germline V CDR1 and CDR2: SEHNR, FQNEAQ (reference sequence). This CDR3 comprises 14 residues. The V gene lost 3 bases and the J gene lost 0 bases, with 9 bases spanning the gap. Written as DNA, the CDR3 is TGTGCCAGCAGCTTGCGGTCCCCCTCCTACGAGCAGTACTTC. Translated, it gives CASSLRSPSYEQYF.

The chain carries TRBV20-1 and TRBJ2-4; tentative D call: TRBD2 (7 bases). Germline values: CDR1 DFQATT, CDR2 SNEGSKA (reference sequence). Between the trimmed V and J ends, which lost 6 bases and 5 bases, there was a span of 23 bases. CDR3 length equals 16 residues. The CDR3 coding sequence is TGCAGTGCCCAATTGCCTAAGGGGGGGCGGGAAAACATTCAGTACTTC. Translation gives CSAQLPKGGRENIQYF.

This clonotype was counted a few times. This chain links TRBV6-6 with TRBJ2-7, with no clear D. Germline V CDR1 and CDR2: MNHNY, SVGAGI (reference sequence). V dropped 0 bases and J dropped 7 bases, with 10 bases sitting between them. This CDR3 has 13 amino acids. The DNA for the CDR3 is TGTGCCAGCAGTTACTCGGCAGAGTTAGAGCAGTACTTC. Protein product: CASSYSAELEQYF.

As regards this clonotype: A junction boundary mismatches the germline segment, possibly from a read error. The chain recombines TRBV13 with TRBJ2-5; D is unclear. The better agreement between TRBJ2-7 and the DNA end casts doubt on the J call. CDR3 length: 16 residues. Germline V gene data show CDR1 as PRHDT and CDR2 as FYEKMQ (reference sequence). CDR3 coding DNA: TGTACCAGCAGCTTTGGTCGTCTTGGGGTAGTCTACGAGCAGTACTTC. Translating it yields CTSSFGRLGVVYEQYF.

This clonotype was observed a few times. This sequence joins TRBV30 and TRBJ2-5, with 7 bases fitting TRBD2. Germline V lookup: CDR1 GTSNPN, CDR2 SVGIG (reference sequence). V lost 4 bases to trimming and J lost 5 bases; unmatched junction nucleotides: 7. The CDR3 is 13 amino acids. CDR3 coding DNA: TGTGCCTGGATAGGGGACTATGTTGAGACCCAGTACTTC. Protein: CAWIGDYVETQYF. The entire variable domain, with the rest obtained from reference TRBV30 and TRBJ2-5, is as follows: SQTIHQWPATLVQPVGSPLSLECTVEGTSNPNLYWYRQAAGRGLQLLFYSVGIGQISSEVPQNLSASRPQDRQFILSSKKLLLSDSGFYLCAWIGDYVETQYFGPGTRLLVL.

This chain joins TRBV9 and TRBJ1-1; no clear D gene. V was trimmed by 4 bases and J by 3 bases, leaving 10 bases between them. Germline V gene sequence: CDR1 SGDLS, CDR2 YYNGEE. CDR3 length equals 13 residues. CDR3 protein: CASSSRGDTEAFF. Written as DNA, the CDR3 is TGTGCCAGCAGCTCCCGCGGAGACACTGAAGCTTTCTTT.

The V gene is TRBV29-1, the J gene TRBJ2-5; no clear D gene. Germline lookup yields CDR1 SQVTM and CDR2 ANQGSEA. The CDR3 is 14 amino acids. The V end lost 3 bases, the J end lost 2 bases, and 13 bases lay between the germline ends. The CDR3 here is CSVDGPPAQETQYF. CDR3 coding DNA: TGCAGCGTTGACGGACCCCCCGCACAAGAGACCCAGTACTTC.